This entry lists 16 T cell receptor beta chains sequenced from one sample in a study of T cell responses to AZD1222 COVID-19 vaccine. Generated by immunoSEQ multiplex PCR, the TCRdb table keeps only in-frame clones and is missing some. The repertoire has about 150,000 clones, roughly nine tenths of them found once; the top ten carry about 3.3%. The sample here was peripheral blood, taken 28 days after the second AZD1222 dose. The receptor set was obtained from an adult who received the AZD1222 COVID-19 vaccine.

The chain links TRBV5-1 to TRBJ2-1; D possibly corresponds to TRBD2 (6 bases). Germline values: CDR1 SGHRS, CDR2 YFSETQ. The CDR3 runs to 16 residues. The V end was cut by 5 bases, the J end by 0 bases, with 15 bases between. Here the CDR3 DNA reads TGCGCCAGCAGGGCCGGTCGGCGGGGCTCCTACAATGAGCAGTTCTTC. This translates into CASRAGRRGSYNEQFF.

The V call is TRBV2, the J call TRBJ2-3; TRBD1 matches at 8 bases. In germline, CDR1 is SNHLY, CDR2 FYNNEI. Germline trimming cut 6 bases from V and 4 bases from J; bases unmatched to any gene: 12. The CDR3 totals 16 residues. Here the CDR3 reads CASREFLDRGSDTQYF. In nucleotides, the CDR3 is TGTGCCAGCAGAGAATTCCTTGACAGGGGCTCAGATACGCAGTATTTT.

The V call is TRBV30, the J call TRBJ2-7, with 7 nucleotides matching TRBD2. CDR1 and CDR2 (germline): GTSNPN, SVGIG (reference sequence). The CDR3 contains 13 residues. Trimming cost V 3 bases and J 0 bases; bases outside gene matches: 2. In DNA, the CDR3 is TGTGCCTGGAGGGGCGGGGGCTCCTACGAGCAGTACTTC. Protein: CAWRGGGSYEQYF.

The rearrangement uses TRBV30 and TRBJ1-3, with 7 positions matching TRBD1. With 4 bases clipped from V and 3 bases from J, the junction kept 9 bases outside the gene matches. The CDR3 has 15 amino acids. Germline V CDR1 and CDR2: GTSNPN, SVGIG (reference sequence). CDR3 DNA sequence: TGTGCCTGGATGCCCTACCGGACAGGTGGAAACACCATATATTTT. This gives the protein CAWMPYRTGGNTIYF.

This rearrangement joins TRBV5-1 to TRBJ2-1; D is undetermined. V dropped 4 bases and J dropped 2 bases, with 7 bases sitting between them. Looked up from germline, CDR1 is SGHRS and CDR2 is YFSETQ. The CDR3 totals 13 residues. The CDR3 coding sequence is TGCGCCAGCAGCCCACGGCCCTACAATGAGCAGTTCTTC. It translates to CASSPRPYNEQFF. Supplemented by reference TRBV5-1 and TRBJ2-1, the full variable domain reads KAGVTQTPRYLIKTRGQQVTLSCSPISGHRSVSWYQQTPGQGLQFLFEYFSETQRNKGNFPGRFSGRQFSNSRSEMNVSTLELGDSALYLCASSPRPYNEQFFGPGTRLTVL.

The chain recombines TRBV29-1 with TRBJ2-5; 8 bases match TRBD2. After removal of 2 bases from V and 2 bases from J, the junction contained 4 bases not matched to a gene. Per germline, CDR1 SQVTM and CDR2 ANQGSEA. The CDR3 is 14 residues long. CDR3 DNA sequence: TGCAGCGTTGAAATACTAGCGGCTCAAGAGACCCAGTACTTC. Its translation is CSVEILAAQETQYF.

The chain combines TRBV6-2 or TRBV6-3 with TRBJ1-5; D possibly corresponds to TRBD1 (5 bases). Germline V lookup: CDR1 MNHEY, CDR2 SVGEGT. The V and J ends lost 3 bases and 4 bases respectively, with 16 bases between them. The CDR3 runs 16 residues. This chain's CDR3 is CASSYSAGMGNQPQHF. CDR3 nucleotides: TGTGCCAGCAGTTATAGTGCAGGGATGGGAAATCAGCCCCAGCATTTT.

The chain recombines TRBV5-1 with TRBJ2-2, with 8 bases aligning to TRBD2. Losses at the gene ends were 4 bases for V and 2 bases for J; bases not matched to a gene: 7. This CDR3 is built from 16 residues. The germline gives CDR1 SGHRS, CDR2 YFSETQ. The CDR3 loop is CASSPSGGGNTGELFF. DNA of the CDR3: TGCGCCAGCAGCCCTTCCGGGGGGGGAAACACCGGGGAGCTGTTTTTT.

V usage is TRBV15 and J usage is TRBJ2-2, with 8 positions matching TRBD1. Looked up from germline, CDR1 is LNHNV and CDR2 is YYDKDF (reference sequence). Losses at the gene ends were 4 bases for V and 4 bases for J; bases not matched to a gene: 5. This CDR3 is 15 amino acids long. The CDR3: CATSTRTGSTGELFF. Here the CDR3 DNA reads TGTGCCACCAGCACCCGGACAGGGAGCACCGGGGAGCTGTTTTTT. The variable domain in full, with the rest retrieved from reference TRBV15 and TRBJ2-2, is DAMVIQNPRYQVTQFGKPVTLSCSQTLNHNVMYWYQQKSSQAPKLLFHYYDKDFNNEADTPDNFQSRRPNTSFCFLDIRSPGLGDTAMYLCATSTRTGSTGELFFGEGSRLTVL.

This chain connects TRBV24-1 to TRBJ2-5; no definite D call. The V and J ends lost 6 bases and 2 bases respectively, with 15 bases between them. The CDR3 extends over 15 amino acids. Germline CDR1 and CDR2: KGHDR and SFDVKD. Written as DNA, the CDR3 is TGTGCCACCAGTCACTTTGAGTCGGCACAAGAGACCCAGTACTTC. Translated, it gives CATSHFESAQETQYF.

The table lists this clone with a few counts. V and J are TRBV6-6 and TRBJ2-5, with D maybe TRBD2 (5 bases). The CDR3 totals 14 residues. The germline V gene encodes CDR1 MNHNY and CDR2 SVGAGI (reference sequence). Trimming left V 6 bases short and J 2 bases short, with 13 bases between. CDR3: CASSEGVLQETQYF. CDR3 nucleotides: TGTGCCAGCAGCGAGGGTGTCTTACAAGAGACCCAGTACTTC.

The chain employs TRBV27 and TRBJ2-3; 7 bases fit TRBD2. This CDR3 has 18 amino acids. The ends lost 8 bases at V and 0 bases at J; junction bases unmatched: 17. From germline, CDR1 is MNHEY and CDR2 SMNVEV (reference sequence). In DNA, the CDR3 is TGTGCCAGCGGACTGGGCGGGGGACTTGGCATCAGCACAGATACGCAGTATTTT. It translates to CASGLGGGLGISTDTQYF.

The chain combines TRBV7-9 with TRBJ2-2, with a tentative D call TRBD1 (6 bases). The V and J ends lost 5 bases and 2 bases respectively, with 15 bases between them. The CDR3 totals 16 residues. Looked up from germline, CDR1 is SEHNR and CDR2 is FQNEAQ (reference sequence). The DNA for the CDR3 is TGTGCCAGCAGCCGGCAAGGGGGAAGAAACACCGGGGAGCTGTTTTTT. Protein product: CASSRQGGRNTGELFF.

V is TRBV11-2 and J is TRBJ2-3; D call uncertain. V gave up 1 base and J gave up 1 base, with 9 bases separating them. Looked up from germline, CDR1 is SGHAT and CDR2 is FQNNGV. This CDR3 region has 15 residues. CDR3 nucleotide sequence: TGTGCCAGCAGCTTAGTAAGCCACCGCACAGATACGCAGTATTTT. Encoded protein: CASSLVSHRTDTQYF.

The V and J genes are TRBV18 and TRBJ2-3; D is unclear. V lost 2 bases and J lost 5, with 11 bases in between. CDR1 KGHSH and CDR2 LQKENI come from the germline V gene. The CDR3 extends over 14 amino acids. DNA for the CDR3: TGTGCCAGCTCACCAGCCCCCGGTAGAGATACGCAGTATTTT. Its translation is CASSPAPGRDTQYF.

This sequence joins TRBV28 and TRBJ2-2; TRBD2 is a possible D gene (5 bases). V was pared by 1 base and J by 6 bases, with 15 bases between. The CDR3 covers 16 residues. The germline V gene has CDR1 MDHEN and CDR2 SYDVKM. CDR3 in DNA: TGTGCCAGCAGTTTATTGATGGGGAGTGGGGCCGGGGAGCTGTTTTTT. This gives the protein CASSLLMGSGAGELFF.